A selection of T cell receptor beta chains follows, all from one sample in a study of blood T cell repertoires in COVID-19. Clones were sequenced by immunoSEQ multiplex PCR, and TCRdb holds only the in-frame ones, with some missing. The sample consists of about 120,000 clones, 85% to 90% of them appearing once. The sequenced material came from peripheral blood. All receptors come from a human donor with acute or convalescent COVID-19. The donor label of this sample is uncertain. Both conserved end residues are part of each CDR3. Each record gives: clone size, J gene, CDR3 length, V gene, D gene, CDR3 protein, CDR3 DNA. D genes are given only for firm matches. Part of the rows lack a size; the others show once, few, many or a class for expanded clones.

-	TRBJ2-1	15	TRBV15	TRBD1	CATSVQTGFHNEQFF	TGTGCCACCAGCGTTCAGACAGGGTTCCACAATGAGCAGTTCTTC
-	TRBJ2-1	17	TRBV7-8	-	CASSLAFMAGAYNEQFF	TGTGCCAGCAGCTTAGCGTTTATGGCAGGGGCCTACAATGAGCAGTTCTTC
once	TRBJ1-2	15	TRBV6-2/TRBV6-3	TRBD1	CASSYSVGQDYGYTF	TGTGCCAGCAGTTACTCGGTGGGACAGGACTATGGCTACACCTTC
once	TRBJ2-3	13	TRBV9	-	CASSFQGYDTQYF	TGTGCCAGCAGCTTCCAGGGTTACGATACGCAGTATTTT
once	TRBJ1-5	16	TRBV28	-	CASSFRFRGRNQPQHF	TGTGCCAGCAGTTTTCGGTTCAGGGGTCGCAATCAGCCCCAGCATTTT
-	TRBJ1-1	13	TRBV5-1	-	CASSLASYTEAFF	TGCGCCAGCAGCTTGGCCTCGTACACTGAAGCTTTCTTT
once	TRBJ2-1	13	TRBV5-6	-	CASSFQGGNEQFF	TGTGCCAGCAGCTTTCAGGGGGGCAATGAGCAGTTCTTC
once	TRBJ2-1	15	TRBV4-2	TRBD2	CASSQETGGNNEQFF	TGTGCCAGCAGCCAAGAAACGGGGGGAAACAATGAGCAGTTCTTC
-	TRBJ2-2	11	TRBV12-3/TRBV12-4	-	CASSSAGELFF	TGTGCCAGCAGTTCTGCCGGGGAGCTGTTTTTT
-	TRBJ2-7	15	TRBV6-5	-	CASSPLYESSYEQYF	TGTGCCAGCAGTCCCCTTTACGAGTCCTCCTACGAGCAGTACTTC
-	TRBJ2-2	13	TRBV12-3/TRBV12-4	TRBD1	CASSFTGAGELFF	TGTGCCAGCAGTTTTACAGGGGCCGGGGAGCTGTTTTTT
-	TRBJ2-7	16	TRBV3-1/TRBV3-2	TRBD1	CASSQGPTRGIYEQYF	TGTGCCAGCAGCCAAGGACCAACCAGGGGGATTTACGAGCAGTACTTC
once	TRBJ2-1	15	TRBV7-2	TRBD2	CASSLVREADNEQFF	TGTGCCAGCAGCTTAGTCCGGGAGGCGGACAATGAGCAGTTCTTC